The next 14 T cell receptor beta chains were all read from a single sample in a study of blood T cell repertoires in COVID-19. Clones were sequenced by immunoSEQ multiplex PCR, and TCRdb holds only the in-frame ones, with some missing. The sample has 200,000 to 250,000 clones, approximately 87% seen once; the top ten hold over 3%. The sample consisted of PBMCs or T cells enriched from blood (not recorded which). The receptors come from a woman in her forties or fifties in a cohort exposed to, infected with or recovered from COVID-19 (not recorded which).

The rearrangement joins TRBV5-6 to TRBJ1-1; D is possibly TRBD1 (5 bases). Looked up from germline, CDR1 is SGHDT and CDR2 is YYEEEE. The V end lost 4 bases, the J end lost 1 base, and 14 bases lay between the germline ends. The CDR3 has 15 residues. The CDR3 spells CASSPGWRGNTEAFF. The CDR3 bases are TGTGCCAGCAGCCCCGGTTGGAGGGGGAACACTGAAGCTTTCTTT.

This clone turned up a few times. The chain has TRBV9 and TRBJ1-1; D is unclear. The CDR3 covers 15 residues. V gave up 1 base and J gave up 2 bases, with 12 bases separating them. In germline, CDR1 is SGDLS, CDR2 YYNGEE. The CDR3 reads CASSVSSWANTEAFF. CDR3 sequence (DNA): TGTGCCAGCAGCGTAAGCTCATGGGCCAACACTGAAGCTTTCTTT.

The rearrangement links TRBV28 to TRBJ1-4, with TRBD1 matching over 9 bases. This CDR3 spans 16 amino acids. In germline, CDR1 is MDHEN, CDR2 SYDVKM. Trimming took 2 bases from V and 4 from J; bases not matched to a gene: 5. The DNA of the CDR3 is TGTGCCAGCAGTTTAATCTTGACAGGGGGTAATGAAAAACTGTTTTTT. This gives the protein CASSLILTGGNEKLFF. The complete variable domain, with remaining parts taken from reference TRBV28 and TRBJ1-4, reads DVKVTQSSRYLVKRTGEKVFLECVQDMDHENMFWYRQDPGLGLRLIYFSYDVKMKEKGDIPEGYSVSREKKERFSLILESASTNQTSMYLCASSLILTGGNEKLFFGSGTQLSVL.

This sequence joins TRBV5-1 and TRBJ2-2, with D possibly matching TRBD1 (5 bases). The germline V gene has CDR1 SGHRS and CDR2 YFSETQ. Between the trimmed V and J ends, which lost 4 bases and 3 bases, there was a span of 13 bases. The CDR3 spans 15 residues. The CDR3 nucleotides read TGCGCCAGCAGCGTGGGGCAGGGCGACACCGGGGAGCTGTTTTTT. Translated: CASSVGQGDTGELFF.

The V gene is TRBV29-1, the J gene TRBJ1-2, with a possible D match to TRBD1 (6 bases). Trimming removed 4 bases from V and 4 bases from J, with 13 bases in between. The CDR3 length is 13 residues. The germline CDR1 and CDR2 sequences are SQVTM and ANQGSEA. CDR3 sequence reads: CSVADRFTYGYTF. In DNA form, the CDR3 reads TGCAGCGTTGCGGACAGATTCACCTATGGCTACACCTTC.

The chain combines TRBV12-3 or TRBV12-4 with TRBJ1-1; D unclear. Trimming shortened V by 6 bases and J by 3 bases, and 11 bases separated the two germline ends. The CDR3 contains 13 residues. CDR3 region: CASSPREDTEAFF. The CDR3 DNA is TGTGCCAGCAGCCCACGCGAAGACACTGAAGCTTTCTTT.

Written as DNA, the CDR3 is TGTGCCAGTACCCTCGGTTCCCTTACCACAGATACGCAGTATTTT. Protein: CASTLGSLTTDTQYF. V is TRBV19 and J is TRBJ2-3, with D uncertain. Trimming cost V 7 bases and J 2 bases, with 16 bases left between them. The CDR3 runs 15 residues. CDR1 is LNHDA and CDR2 is SQIVND in the germline V gene (reference sequence). Full variable domain (outside the CDR3, taken from reference TRBV19 and TRBJ2-3): DGGITQSPKYLFRKEGQNVTLSCEQNLNHDAMYWYRQDPGQGLRLIYYSQIVNDFQKGDIAEGYSVSREKKESFPLTVTSAQKNPTAFYLCASTLGSLTTDTQYFGPGTRLTVL.

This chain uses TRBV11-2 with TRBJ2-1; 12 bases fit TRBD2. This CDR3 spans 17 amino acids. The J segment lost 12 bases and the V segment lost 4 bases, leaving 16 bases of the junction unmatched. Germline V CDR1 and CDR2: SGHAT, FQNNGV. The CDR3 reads CASSSLAVASGGAGQFF. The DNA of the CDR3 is TGTGCCAGCAGCTCCCTGGCGGTGGCTAGCGGGGGGGCGGGGCAGTTCTTC.

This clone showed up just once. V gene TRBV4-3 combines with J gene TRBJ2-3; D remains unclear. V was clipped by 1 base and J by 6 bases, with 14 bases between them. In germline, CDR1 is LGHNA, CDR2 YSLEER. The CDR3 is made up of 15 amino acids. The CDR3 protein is CASSQGVGEADTQYF. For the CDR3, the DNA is TGCGCCAGCAGCCAAGGTGTCGGAGAGGCGGATACGCAGTATTTT.

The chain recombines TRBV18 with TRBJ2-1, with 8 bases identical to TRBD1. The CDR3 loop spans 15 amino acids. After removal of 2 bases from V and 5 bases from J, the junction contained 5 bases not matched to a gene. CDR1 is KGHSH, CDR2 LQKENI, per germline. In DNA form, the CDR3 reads TGTGCCAGCTCACCAGGACAGGGTCGGCACAATGAGCAGTTCTTC. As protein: CASSPGQGRHNEQFF.

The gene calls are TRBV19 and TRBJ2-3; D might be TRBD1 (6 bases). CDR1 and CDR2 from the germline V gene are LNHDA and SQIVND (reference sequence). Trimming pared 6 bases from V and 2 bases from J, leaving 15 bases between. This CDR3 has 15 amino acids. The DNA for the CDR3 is TGTGCCAGTAGAACCATTGACAGGTACACAGATACGCAGTATTTT. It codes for CASRTIDRYTDTQYF.

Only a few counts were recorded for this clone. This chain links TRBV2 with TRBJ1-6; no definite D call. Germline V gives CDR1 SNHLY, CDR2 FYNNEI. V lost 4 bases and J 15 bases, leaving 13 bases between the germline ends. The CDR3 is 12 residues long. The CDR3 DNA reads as TGTGCCAGCAGTGTACAGTTCATGTTCCTCCACTTT. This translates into CASSVQFMFLHF.

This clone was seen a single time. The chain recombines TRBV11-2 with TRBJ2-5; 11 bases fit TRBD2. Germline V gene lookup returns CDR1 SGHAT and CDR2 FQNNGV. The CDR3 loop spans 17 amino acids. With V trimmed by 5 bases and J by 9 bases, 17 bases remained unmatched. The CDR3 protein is CASSQGPSGGPRGAQYF. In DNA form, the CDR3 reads TGTGCCAGCAGCCAAGGGCCTAGCGGGGGGCCCCGGGGGGCCCAGTACTTC.

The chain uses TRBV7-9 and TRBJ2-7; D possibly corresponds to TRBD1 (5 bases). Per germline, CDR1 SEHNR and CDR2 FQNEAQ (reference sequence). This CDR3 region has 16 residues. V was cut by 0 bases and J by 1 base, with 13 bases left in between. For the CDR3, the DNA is TGTGCCAGCAGCTTAGCACCAGGGCGGCTATCCTACGAGCAGTACTTC. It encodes CASSLAPGRLSYEQYF.